This paragraph covers one TCR beta chain sequence. Sequenced by immunoSEQ multiplex PCR; TCRdb stores in-frame clones only, minus some. The table records roughly 51,000 clones, approximately 92% of them present only once. The entry originates in a study of technical replicates of blood from several donors. The sequence derives from a human donor in good health. Some clones in this sample may be carry-over from other donors' samples. Sequenced sample: PBMCs.

As DNA, the CDR3 is TGTGCCAGCAGCTTGAGGGATGGCTACACCTTC. Amino acid sequence: CASSLRDGYTF. The chain links TRBV7-3 to TRBJ1-2; no clear D gene. V was cut by 3 bases and J by 6 bases, with 5 bases left in between. Germline CDR1 and CDR2: SGHTA and FQGTGA. The CDR3 is 11 residues long.